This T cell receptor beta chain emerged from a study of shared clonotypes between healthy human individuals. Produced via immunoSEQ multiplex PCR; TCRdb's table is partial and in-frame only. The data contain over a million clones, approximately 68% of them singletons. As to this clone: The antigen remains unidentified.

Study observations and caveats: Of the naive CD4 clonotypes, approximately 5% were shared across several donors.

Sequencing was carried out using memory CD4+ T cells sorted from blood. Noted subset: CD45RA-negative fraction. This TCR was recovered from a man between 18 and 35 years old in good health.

The CDR3 is CASSISGQGANTIYF. The CDR3, as DNA: TGTGCCAGTAGTATCTCCGGACAGGGGGCGAACACCATATATTTT. V usage is TRBV19 and J usage is TRBJ1-3; 11 nucleotides agree with TRBD1. CDR3 size: 15 residues. With V trimmed by 3 bases and J by 7 bases, 5 bases remained unmatched. The germline CDR1 and CDR2 sequences are LNHDA and SQIVND (reference sequence).